This TCR beta chain was profiled in a study of Ad26.COV2.S vaccination and SARS-CoV-2 variants. At the level of the study: Intramuscularly, Ad26.COV2.S was given either once or twice, 56 days apart. General study results and limits: Analyses that measured TCR breadth and depth may have underestimated total T cell responses. The placebo group had lower spike-specific TCR breadth than the vaccine recipients did. Vaccinated and placebo-treated recipients had similar non-spike TCR breadth.

Treatment of the sample: roughly 20 received Ad26.COV2.S at low or high dose, single or two shots; a few received placebo; per-sample allocation not given. Sample collection was performed on day 63 after the first vaccine or placebo injection. Assay: immunoSEQ multiplex PCR; the TCRdb copy retains only in-frame clones and omits some. Here the sample spans 350,000 to 450,000 clones, roughly 84% being singletons. Germline assignment: CDR1 SGHDT and CDR2 YYEEEE. With 4 bases removed from V and 5 bases from J, the gap between germline ends came to 12 bases. This CDR3 spans 13 amino acids. As to this clone: The antigen remains unidentified.

The sequencing here drew on peripheral blood, taken in a trial of Ad26.COV2.S vaccine versus placebo. This TCR derives from a person between 18 and 59 years old who received the Ad26.COV2.S COVID-19 vaccine or a placebo. The chain recombines TRBV5-6 with TRBJ2-5; D tentatively reads TRBD1 or TRBD2 (6 bases each). The CDR3 spells CASSIRGRETQYF. The CDR3 DNA sequence: TGTGCCAGCAGCATCCGGGGGCGGGAGACCCAGTACTTC.